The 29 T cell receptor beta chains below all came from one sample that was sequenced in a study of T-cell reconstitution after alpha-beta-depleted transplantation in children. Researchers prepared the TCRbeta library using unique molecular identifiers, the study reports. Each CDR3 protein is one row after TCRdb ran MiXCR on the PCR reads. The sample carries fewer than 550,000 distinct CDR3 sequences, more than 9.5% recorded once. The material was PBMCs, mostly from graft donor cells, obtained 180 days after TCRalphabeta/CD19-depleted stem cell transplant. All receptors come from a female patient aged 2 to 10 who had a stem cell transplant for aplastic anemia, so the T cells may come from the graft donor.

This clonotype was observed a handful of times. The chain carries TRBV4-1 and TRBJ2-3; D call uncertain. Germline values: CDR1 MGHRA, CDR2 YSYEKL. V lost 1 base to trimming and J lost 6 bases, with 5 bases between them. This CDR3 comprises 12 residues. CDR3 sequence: CASSQGADTQYF. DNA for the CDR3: TGCGCCAGCAGCCAAGGAGCCGATACGCAGTATTTT.

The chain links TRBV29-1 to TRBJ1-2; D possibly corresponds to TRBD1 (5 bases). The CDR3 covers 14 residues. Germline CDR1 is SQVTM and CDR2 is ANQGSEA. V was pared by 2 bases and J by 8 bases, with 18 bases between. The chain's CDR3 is CSVEPGARLEGYTF. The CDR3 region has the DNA TGCAGCGTTGAACCCGGGGCGCGCTTGGAGGGCTACACCTTC.

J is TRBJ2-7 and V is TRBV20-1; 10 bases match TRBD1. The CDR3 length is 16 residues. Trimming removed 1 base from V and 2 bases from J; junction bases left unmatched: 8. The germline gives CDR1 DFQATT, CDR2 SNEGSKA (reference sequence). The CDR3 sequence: CSARVSPGTGAYEQYF. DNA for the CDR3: TGCAGTGCTAGAGTTTCTCCCGGGACAGGGGCCTACGAGCAGTACTTC.

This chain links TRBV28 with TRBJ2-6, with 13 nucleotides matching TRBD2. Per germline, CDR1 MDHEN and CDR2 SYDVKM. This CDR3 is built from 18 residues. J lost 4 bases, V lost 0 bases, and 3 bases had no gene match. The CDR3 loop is CASSLWGLAGSGANVLTF. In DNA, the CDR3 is TGTGCCAGCAGTTTATGGGGACTAGCGGGGTCCGGGGCCAACGTCCTGACTTTC.

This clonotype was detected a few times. The CDR3 sequence: CSAIDRGYSTDTQYF. The CDR3 DNA reads TGCAGTGCAATCGACAGGGGATATAGCACAGATACGCAGTATTTT. The chain combines TRBV20-1 with TRBJ2-3; 8 nucleotides agree with TRBD1. Germline CDR1 and CDR2: DFQATT and SNEGSKA (reference sequence). The CDR3 totals 15 residues. The V and J ends lost 6 bases and 0 bases, in that order; junction bases with no gene match: 8.

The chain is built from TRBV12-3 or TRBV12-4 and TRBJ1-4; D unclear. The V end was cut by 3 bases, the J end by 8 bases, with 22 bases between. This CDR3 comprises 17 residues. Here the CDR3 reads CASSFDRTVQVLEKLFF. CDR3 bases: TGTGCCAGCAGTTTCGACCGAACGGTCCAGGTTTTGGAAAAACTGTTTTTT.

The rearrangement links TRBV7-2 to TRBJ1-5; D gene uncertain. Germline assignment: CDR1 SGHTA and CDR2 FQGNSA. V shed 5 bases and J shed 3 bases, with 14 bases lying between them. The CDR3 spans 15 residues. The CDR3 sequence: CASSIFGVNNQPQHF. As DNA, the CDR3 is TGTGCCAGCAGCATTTTTGGGGTAAACAATCAGCCCCAGCATTTT.

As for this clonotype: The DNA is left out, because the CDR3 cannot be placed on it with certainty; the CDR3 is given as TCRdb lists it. CDR3 residues: CISVPEATGAELFF. The chain carries TRBV7-5 and TRBJ2-2; the D segment call TRBD1 is taken from the table without a DNA check. TRBV7-5 is termed a pseudogene. The CDR3 is 14 residues long, counting both termini.

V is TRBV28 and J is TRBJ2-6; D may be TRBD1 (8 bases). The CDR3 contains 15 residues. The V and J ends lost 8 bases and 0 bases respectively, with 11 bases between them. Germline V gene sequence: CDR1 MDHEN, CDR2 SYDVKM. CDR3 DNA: TGTGCCAGCTACAGGGGGGGCTCTGGGGCCAACGTCCTGACTTTC. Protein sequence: CASYRGGSGANVLTF.

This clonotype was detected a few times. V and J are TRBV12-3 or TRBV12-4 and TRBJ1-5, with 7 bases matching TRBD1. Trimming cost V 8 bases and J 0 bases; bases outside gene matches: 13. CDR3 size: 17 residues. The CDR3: CASQQGGGKYSNQPQHF. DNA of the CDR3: TGTGCCAGCCAACAGGGAGGGGGCAAATATAGCAATCAGCCCCAGCATTTT.

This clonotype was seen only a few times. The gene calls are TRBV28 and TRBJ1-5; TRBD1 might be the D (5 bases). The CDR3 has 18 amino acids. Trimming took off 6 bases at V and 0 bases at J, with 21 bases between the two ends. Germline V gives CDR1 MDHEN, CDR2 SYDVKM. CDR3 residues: CASSPRLAGVYSNQPQHF. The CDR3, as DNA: TGTGCCAGCAGCCCGCGCCTTGCGGGGGTGTATAGCAATCAGCCCCAGCATTTT.

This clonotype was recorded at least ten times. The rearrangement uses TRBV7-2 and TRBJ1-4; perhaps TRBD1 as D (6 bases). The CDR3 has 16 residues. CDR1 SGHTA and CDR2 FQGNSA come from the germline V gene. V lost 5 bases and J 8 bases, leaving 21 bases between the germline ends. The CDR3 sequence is CASSADLEEGGEKLFF. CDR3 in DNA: TGTGCCAGCAGCGCAGACCTGGAGGAAGGGGGGGAAAAACTGTTTTTT.

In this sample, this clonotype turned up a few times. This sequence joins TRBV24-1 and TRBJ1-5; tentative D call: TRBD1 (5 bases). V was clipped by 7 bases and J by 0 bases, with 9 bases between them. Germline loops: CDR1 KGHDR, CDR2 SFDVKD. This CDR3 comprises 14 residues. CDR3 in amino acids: CATSPGLSNQPQHF. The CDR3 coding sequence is TGTGCCACCAGCCCGGGACTTAGCAATCAGCCCCAGCATTTT.

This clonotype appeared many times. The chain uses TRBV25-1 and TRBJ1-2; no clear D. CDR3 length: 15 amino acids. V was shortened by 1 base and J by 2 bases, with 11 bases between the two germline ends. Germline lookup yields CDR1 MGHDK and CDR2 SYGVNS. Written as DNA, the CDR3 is TGTGCCAGCAGTGAATTCGGCGGGGAGAACTATGGCTACACCTTC. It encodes CASSEFGGENYGYTF.

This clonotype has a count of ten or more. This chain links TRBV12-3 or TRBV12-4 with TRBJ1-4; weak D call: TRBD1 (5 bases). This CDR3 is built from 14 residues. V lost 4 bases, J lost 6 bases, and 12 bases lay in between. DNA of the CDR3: TGTGCCAGCAGTTCTACAGGAGCCGATGAAAAACTGTTTTTT. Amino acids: CASSSTGADEKLFF.

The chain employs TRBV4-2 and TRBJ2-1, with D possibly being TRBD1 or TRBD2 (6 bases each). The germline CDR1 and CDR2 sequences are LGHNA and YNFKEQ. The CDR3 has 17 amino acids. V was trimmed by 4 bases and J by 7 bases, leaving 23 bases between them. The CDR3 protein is CASSPGDTSFRGNEQFF. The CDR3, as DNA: TGTGCCAGCAGCCCCGGCGATACTAGCTTCAGGGGTAATGAGCAGTTCTTC.

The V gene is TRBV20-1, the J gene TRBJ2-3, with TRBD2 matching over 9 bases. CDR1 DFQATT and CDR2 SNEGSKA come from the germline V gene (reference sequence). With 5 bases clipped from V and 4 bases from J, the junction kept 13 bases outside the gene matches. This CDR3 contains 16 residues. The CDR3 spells CSAPHLAGTTADTQYF. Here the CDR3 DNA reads TGCAGTGCTCCCCATCTAGCGGGGACGACGGCAGATACGCAGTATTTT.

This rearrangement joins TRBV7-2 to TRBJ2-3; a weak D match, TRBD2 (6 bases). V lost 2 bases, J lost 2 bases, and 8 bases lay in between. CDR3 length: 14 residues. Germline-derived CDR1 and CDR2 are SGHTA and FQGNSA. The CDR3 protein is CASSLRRDTDTQYF. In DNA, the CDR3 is TGTGCCAGCAGCTTACGGCGGGACACAGATACGCAGTATTTT.

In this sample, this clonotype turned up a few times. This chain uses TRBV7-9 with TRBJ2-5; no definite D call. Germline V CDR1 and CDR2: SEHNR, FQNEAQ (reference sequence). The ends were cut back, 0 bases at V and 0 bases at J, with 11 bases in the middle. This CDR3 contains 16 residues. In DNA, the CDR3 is TGTGCCAGCAGCTTAGCGATTTTGGCAGACCAAGAGACCCAGTACTTC. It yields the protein CASSLAILADQETQYF.

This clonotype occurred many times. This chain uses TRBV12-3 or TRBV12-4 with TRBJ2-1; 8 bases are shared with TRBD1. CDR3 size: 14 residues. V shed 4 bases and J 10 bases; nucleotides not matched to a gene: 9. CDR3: CASSWAGGWEEQFF. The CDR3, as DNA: TGTGCCAGCAGTTGGGCAGGGGGCTGGGAAGAGCAGTTCTTC.

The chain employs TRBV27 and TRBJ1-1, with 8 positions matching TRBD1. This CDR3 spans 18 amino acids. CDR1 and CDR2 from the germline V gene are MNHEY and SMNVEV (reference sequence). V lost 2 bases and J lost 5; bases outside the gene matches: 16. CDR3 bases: TGTGCCAGCAGTTTAACCATAACGGCCAGGGGGCGGGGAACTGAAGCTTTCTTT. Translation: CASSLTITARGRGTEAFF.

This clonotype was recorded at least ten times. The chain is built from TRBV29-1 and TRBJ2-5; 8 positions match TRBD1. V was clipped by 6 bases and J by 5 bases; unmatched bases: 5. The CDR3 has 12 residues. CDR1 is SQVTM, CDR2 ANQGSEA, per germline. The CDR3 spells CSVRRDRETQYF. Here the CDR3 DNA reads TGCAGCGTCCGTAGGGACAGGGAGACCCAGTACTTC. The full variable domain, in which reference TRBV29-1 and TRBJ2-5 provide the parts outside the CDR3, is SAVISQKPSRDICQRGTSLTIQCQVDSQVTMMFWYRQQPGQSLTLIATANQGSEATYESGFVIDKFPISRPNLTFSTLTVSNMSPEDSSIYLCSVRRDRETQYFGPGTRLLVL.

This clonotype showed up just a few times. CDR3 sequence: CASSIDPSQHF. The CDR3 DNA follows: TGTGCCAGCAGTATCGACCCTTCCCAGCATTTT. The rearrangement uses TRBV28 and TRBJ1-5, with D unresolved. This CDR3 contains 11 residues. V was shortened by 5 bases and J by 11 bases, with 10 bases between the two germline ends. The germline V gene encodes CDR1 MDHEN and CDR2 SYDVKM.

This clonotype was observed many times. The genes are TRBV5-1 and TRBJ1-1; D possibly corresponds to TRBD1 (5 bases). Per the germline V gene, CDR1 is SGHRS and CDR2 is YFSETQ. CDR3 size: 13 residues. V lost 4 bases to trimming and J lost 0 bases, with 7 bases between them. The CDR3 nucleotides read TGCGCCAGCAGCGGACAATTGAACACTGAAGCTTTCTTT. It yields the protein CASSGQLNTEAFF.

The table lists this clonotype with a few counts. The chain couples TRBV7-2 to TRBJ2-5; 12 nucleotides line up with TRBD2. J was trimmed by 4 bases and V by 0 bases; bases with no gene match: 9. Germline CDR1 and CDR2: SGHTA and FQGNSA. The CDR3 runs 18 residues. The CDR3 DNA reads TGTGCCAGCAGCTTAGCAGCGCGGCTAGCGGGAGGGTCAGAGACCCAGTACTTC. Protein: CASSLAARLAGGSETQYF. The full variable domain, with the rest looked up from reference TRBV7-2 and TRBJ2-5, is GAGVSQSPSNKVTEKGKDVELRCDPISGHTALYWYRQSLGQGLEFLIYFQGNSAPDKSGLPSDRFSAERTGGSVSTLTIQRTQQEDSAVYLCASSLAARLAGGSETQYFGPGTRLLVL.

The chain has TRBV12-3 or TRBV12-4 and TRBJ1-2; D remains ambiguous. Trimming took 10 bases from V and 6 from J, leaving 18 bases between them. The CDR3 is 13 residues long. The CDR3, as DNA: TGTGCCACCAGCCAACCAGGTGGTGATGGCTACACCTTC. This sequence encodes CATSQPGGDGYTF.

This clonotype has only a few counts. This chain's CDR3 is CASSLDLLYWGYTF. In DNA form, the CDR3 reads TGTGCCAGCAGCCTGGACCTCTTGTATTGGGGCTACACCTTC. The chain couples TRBV7-9 to TRBJ1-2, with D unresolved. The CDR3 loop spans 14 amino acids. Trimming stripped 5 bases from V and 8 bases from J, with 18 bases between. From germline, CDR1 is SEHNR and CDR2 FQNEAQ (reference sequence).

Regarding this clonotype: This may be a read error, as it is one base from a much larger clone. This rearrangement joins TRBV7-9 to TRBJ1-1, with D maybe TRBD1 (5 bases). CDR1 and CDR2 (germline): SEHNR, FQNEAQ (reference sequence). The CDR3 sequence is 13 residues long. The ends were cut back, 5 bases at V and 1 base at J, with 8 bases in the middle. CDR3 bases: TGTGCCAGCAGCCAGACAGCGAACACTGAAGCTTTCTTT. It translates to CASSQTANTEAFF.

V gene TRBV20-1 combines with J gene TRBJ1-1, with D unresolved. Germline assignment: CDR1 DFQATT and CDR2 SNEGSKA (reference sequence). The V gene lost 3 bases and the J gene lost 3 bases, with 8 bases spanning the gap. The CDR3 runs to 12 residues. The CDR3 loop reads CSARGRYTEAFF. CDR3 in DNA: TGCAGTGCTAGGGGTAGGTACACTGAAGCTTTCTTT.